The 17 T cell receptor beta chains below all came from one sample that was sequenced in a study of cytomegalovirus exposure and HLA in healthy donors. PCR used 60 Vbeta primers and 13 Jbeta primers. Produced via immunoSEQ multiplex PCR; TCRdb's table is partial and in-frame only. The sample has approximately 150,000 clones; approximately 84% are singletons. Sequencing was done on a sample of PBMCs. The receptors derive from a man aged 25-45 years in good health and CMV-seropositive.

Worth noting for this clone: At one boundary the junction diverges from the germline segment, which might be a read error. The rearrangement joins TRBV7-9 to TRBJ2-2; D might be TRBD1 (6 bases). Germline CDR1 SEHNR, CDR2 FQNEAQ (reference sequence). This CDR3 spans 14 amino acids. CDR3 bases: TGTTCCAGCTCTTTACAGGGTATCACCGGGGAGCTGTTTTTT. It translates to CSSSLQGITGELFF.

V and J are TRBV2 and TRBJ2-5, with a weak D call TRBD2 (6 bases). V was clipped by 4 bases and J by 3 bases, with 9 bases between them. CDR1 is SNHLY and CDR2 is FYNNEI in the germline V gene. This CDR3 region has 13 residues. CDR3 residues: CASSGRREETQYF. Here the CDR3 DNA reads TGTGCCAGCAGTGGTCGGAGGGAAGAGACCCAGTACTTC. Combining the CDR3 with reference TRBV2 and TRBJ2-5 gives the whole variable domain EPEVTQTPSHQVTQMGQEVILRCVPISNHLYFYWYRQILGQKVEFLVSFYNNEISEKSEIFDDQFSVERPDGSNFTLKIRSTKLEDSAMYFCASSGRREETQYFGPGTRLLVL.

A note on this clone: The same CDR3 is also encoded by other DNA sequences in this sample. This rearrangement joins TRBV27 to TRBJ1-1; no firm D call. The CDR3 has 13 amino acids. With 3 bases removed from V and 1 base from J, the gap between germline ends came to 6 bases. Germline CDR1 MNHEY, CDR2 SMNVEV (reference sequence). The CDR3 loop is CASSFAGNTEAFF. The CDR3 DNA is TGTGCCAGCAGTTTTGCGGGGAACACTGAAGCTTTCTTT.

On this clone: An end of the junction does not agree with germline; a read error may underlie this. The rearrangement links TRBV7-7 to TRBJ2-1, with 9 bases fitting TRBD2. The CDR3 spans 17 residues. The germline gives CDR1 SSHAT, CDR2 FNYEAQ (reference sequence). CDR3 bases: TGTGCTAGCAGCTTAGGTAGCGGGAGAGATGCCTACAATGAGCAGTTCTTC. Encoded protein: CASSLGSGRDAYNEQFF.

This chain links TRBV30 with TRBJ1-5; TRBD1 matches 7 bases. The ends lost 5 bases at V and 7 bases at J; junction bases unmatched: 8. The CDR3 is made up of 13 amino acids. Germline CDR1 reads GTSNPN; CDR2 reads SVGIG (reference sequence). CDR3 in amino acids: CAWGNRGRQPQHF. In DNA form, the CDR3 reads TGTGCCTGGGGGAACAGGGGACGGCAGCCCCAGCATTTT. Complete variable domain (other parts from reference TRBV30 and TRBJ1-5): SQTIHQWPATLVQPVGSPLSLECTVEGTSNPNLYWYRQAAGRGLQLLFYSVGIGQISSEVPQNLSASRPQDRQFILSSKKLLLSDSGFYLCAWGNRGRQPQHFGDGTRLSIL.

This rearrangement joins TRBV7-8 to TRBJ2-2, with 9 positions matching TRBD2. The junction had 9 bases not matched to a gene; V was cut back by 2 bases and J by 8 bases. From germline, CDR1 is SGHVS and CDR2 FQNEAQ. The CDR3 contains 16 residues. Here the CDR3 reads CASSLNVAGALGELFF. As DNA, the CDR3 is TGTGCCAGCAGCTTAAACGTAGCGGGAGCTTTAGGGGAGCTGTTTTTT.

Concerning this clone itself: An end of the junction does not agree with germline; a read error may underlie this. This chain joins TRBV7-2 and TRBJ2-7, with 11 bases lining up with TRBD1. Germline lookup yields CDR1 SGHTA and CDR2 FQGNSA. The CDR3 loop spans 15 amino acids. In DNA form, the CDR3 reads TGTGCCGGCAGAGACCGGGACAGGGGGGGCGGCGAGCAGTACTTC. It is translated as CAGRDRDRGGGEQYF. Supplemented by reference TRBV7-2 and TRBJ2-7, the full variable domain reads GAGVSQSPSNKVTEKGKDVELRCDPISGHTALYWYRQSLGQGLEFLIYFQGNSAPDKSGLPSDRFSAERTGGSVSTLTIQRTQQEDSAVYLCAGRDRDRGGGEQYFGPGTRLTVT.

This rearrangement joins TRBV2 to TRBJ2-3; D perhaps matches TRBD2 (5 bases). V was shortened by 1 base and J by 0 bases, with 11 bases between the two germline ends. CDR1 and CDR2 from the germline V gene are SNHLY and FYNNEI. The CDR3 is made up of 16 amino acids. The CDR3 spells CASSEDPAASTDTQYF. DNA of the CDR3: TGTGCCAGCAGTGAAGATCCAGCGGCGAGCACAGATACGCAGTATTTT.

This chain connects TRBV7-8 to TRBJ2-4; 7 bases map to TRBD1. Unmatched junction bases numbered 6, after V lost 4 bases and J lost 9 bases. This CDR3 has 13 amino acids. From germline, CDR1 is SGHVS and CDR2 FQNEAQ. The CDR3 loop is CASSSRQGGIQYF. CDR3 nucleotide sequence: TGTGCCAGCAGCTCTCGACAGGGCGGCATTCAGTACTTC.

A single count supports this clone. This CDR3 is CSVQTGARGYTF. In nucleotides, the CDR3 is TGCAGCGTCCAGACAGGGGCGCGTGGCTACACCTTC. The chain combines TRBV29-1 with TRBJ1-2; 8 bases are shared with TRBD1. The CDR3 length is 12 residues. CDR1 SQVTM and CDR2 ANQGSEA come from the germline V gene. The V gene end was trimmed by 6 bases and the J gene end by 7 bases; junction bases not matched to a gene: 7.

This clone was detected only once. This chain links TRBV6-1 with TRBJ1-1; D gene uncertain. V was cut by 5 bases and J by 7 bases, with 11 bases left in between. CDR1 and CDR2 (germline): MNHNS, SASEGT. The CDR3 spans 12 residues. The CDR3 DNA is TGTGCCAGCAGTTTAAACGGTTATGAAGCTTTCTTT. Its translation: CASSLNGYEAFF.

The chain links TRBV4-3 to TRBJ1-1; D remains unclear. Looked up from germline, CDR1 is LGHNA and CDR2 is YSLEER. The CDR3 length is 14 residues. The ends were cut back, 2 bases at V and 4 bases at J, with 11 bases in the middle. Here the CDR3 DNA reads TGCGCCAGCAGCCAACCGGGTAGGAGCACTGAAGCTTTCTTT. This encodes CASSQPGRSTEAFF.

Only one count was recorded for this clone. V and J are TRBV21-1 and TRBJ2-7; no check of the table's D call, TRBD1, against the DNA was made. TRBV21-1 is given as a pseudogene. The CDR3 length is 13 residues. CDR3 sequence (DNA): TGTGCCAGCAGCCAGGGGACAGGGCGCGAGCAGTACGTC. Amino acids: CASSQGTGREQYV.

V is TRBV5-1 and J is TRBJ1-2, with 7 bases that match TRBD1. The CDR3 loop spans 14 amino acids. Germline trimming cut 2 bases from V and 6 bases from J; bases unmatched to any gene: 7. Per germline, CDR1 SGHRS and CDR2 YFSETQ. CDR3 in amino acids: CASSLRQGEDGYTF. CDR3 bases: TGCGCCAGCAGCTTAAGACAGGGTGAAGATGGCTACACCTTC.

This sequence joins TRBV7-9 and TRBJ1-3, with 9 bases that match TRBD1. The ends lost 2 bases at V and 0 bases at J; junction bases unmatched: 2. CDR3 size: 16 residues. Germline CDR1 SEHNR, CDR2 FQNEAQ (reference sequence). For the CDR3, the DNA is TGTGCCAGCAGCTTAAGGGACAGGGACTCTGGAAACACCATATATTTT. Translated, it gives CASSLRDRDSGNTIYF.

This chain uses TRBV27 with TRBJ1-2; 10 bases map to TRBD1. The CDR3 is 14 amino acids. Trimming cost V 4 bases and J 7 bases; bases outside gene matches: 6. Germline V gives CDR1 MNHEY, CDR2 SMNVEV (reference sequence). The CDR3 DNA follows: TGTGCCAGCAGTTGGACAGGGGGAGTCAGTGGCTACACCTTC. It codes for CASSWTGGVSGYTF.

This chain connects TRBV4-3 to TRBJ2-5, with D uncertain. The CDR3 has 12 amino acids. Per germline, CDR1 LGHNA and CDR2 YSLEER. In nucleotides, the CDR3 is TGCGTGGCGCTCGAGTTGCGGGAGACCCAGTACTTC. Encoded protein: CVALELRETQYF.